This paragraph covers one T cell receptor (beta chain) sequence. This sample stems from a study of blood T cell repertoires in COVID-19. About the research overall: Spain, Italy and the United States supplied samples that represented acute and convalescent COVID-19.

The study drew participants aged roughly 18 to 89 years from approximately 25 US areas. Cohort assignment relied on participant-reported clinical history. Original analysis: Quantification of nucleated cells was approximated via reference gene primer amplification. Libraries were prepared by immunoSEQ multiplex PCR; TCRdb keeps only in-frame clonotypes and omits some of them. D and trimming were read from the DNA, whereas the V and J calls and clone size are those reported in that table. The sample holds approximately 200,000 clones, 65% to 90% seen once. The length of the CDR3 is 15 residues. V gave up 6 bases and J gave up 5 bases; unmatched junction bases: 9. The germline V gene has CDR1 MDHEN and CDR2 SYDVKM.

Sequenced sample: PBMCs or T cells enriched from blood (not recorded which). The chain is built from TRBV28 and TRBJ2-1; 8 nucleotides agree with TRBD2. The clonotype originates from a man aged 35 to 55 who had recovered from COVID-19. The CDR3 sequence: CASSYPGGRDNEQFF. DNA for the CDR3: TGTGCCAGCAGCTACCCGGGAGGGAGGGACAATGAGCAGTTCTTC.